This TCR beta chain was identified in a study of vaccination and CD4 T cells after COVID-19. Study-wide results and caveats: It was observed that, in convalescent patients, a median around 87% of reactive clones arose only post-vaccination.

The germline V gene encodes CDR1 MDHEN and CDR2 SYDVKM. V was cut by 6 bases and J by 2 bases, with 14 bases left in between. The CDR3 is 16 amino acids. Cultured CD4+ T cells had their DNA profiled by the Oncomine TCR Beta short-read assay. Investigators isolated genomic DNA from cultured CD4+ T cells. TCRdb recomputed calls from the PCR reads with MiXCR, one row per CDR3 protein. The table has about 13,000 distinct CDR3 sequences, around 42% seen once. The treatment denotes: roughly 11-day PBMC culture with coronavirus spike peptide pools or control peptides (ViraFEST assay). Once peptide pools had expanded antigen-specific T cells, ViraFEST sequenced TCRs. As regards this clonotype: Its antigen is still unknown.

The sequencing here drew on CD4+ T cells from blood, cultured in vitro, taken before SARS-CoV-2 vaccination. This chain connects TRBV28 to TRBJ2-6; D uncertain. This sequence originates from a human donor who had recovered from COVID-19. Here the CDR3 reads CASSQRLGTGANVLTF. Here the CDR3 DNA reads TGTGCCAGCAGCCAACGTCTGGGAACTGGGGCCAACGTCCTGACTTTC. Looking up the rest from reference TRBV28 and TRBJ2-6 gives the full variable domain: DVKVTQSSRYLVKRTGEKVFLECVQDMDHENMFWYRQDPGLGLRLIYFSYDVKMKEKGDIPEGYSVSREKKERFSLILESASTNQTSMYLCASSQRLGTGANVLTFGAGSRLTVL.